The sequence of this T cell receptor beta chain was determined in a study of shared clonotypes between healthy human individuals (dated by TCRdb to the early 2020s). General notes on the study: A couple of women and a few men aged 18 to 49 years were included in the cohort. For each donor, CD4 naive and CD4 memory were each given three plates, CD8 naive was given two plates, and CD8 memory was given one plate. Blood TCR repertoires of about 5 healthy adults were deeply sequenced to estimate repertoire size and the extent of clonotype sharing between individuals. Different laboratories and diverse techniques were used to prepare libraries and sequence TCR repertoires, to increase sequencing depth and limit assay-specific biases. Each donor's leukapheresis produced roughly between roughly 0.94 and 9.5 billion PBMCs.

Reading the germline V gene gives CDR1 SGHTA and CDR2 FQGNSA. Spanning cysteine to phenylalanine, the CDR3 consists of 14 amino acids. The sequence is cut down to CDR3 DNA, 42 bases in frame from base 1. Trimming takes 1 base from V and 6 bases from J, and the germline ends sit 13 bases apart. Overall study outcomes, separate from this receptor: Sharing across a handful of donors was observed for around 5% of naive CD4, under 4% of naive CD8, about 2.3% of memory CD4, and around 0.4% of memory CD8 clonotypes. Clonotypes shared by all four sorted-subset donors showed higher generation probabilities than non-shared clonotypes. Because the study included only a small number of donors, the genetic and exposure-history diversity represented was limited. Pairwise subsampling indicated that sequencing depth was expected to affect the degree of clonotype sharing among donors. Rarefaction of sorted-subset datasets indicated incomplete sequencing despite the large sequencing depth. Only blood was sampled, and tissue TCR repertoires likely differ from those in blood. Naive subsets generally had larger estimated clonotype richness than memory subsets did.

The donors were healthy, HIV-negative adults with no recently reported acute infections or vaccinations. Every donor was a Caucasian adult residing in Nashville, Tennessee, USA. CD4+ T cells were enriched by magnetic negative selection, after which naive cells were positively selected on CD45RA and the negative fraction was taken as the memory subset. Blood was obtained by leukapheresis, after which PBMCs were separated by Ficoll-Histopaque density gradient centrifugation and cryopreserved in liquid nitrogen vapor phase. Analytical flow cytometry was used to check the purity and quantity of each magnetically sorted T cell population. Each sorted fraction had its genomic DNA isolated and then quantified by UV absorbance on a Nanodrop 2000c. TCR CDR3 regions were amplified from genomic DNA by multiplex PCR using the deep immunoSEQ assay. Genomic DNA extracted from each cell subset was distributed evenly over all wells of several immunoSEQ 96-well plates, and each plate served as one replicate. Each replicate PCR for sorted subsets received roughly 0.2 ug genomic DNA, equal to tens of thousands of T cell genomes. The purified libraries were quantified using a Qubit 3.0 fluorometer, sized with a Bioanalyzer 2100, and then quantified again using the KAPA Library Quantification kit. Every immunoSEQ 96-well plate was sequenced on a dedicated single-read 150-cycle Illumina NextSeq 550 flow cell. The authors' analysis ran thus. Because the immunoSEQ output held only junctional sequences and lacked quality scores, the filtering could not match the filtering applied to full-length reads. To assign V/J genes and CDR3, sequences were annotated using PyIR, a Python wrapper for IgBLAST v1.9, with IMGT germline references. Reads were removed for weak V/J assignments (E-value above 1e-6), missing CDR3, stop codons, out-of-frame junctions, or ambiguous translated residues. A V3J clonotype was defined by an identical inferred V gene, J gene, and CDR3 amino acid sequence. Percentage overlap between repertoires was computed as shared unique clonotypes divided by the size of the smaller repertoire. Repertoire richness was assessed with RTK rarefaction, the Chao1 estimator, and Recon v2.1 estimates of unobserved clonotypes. For all TCRbeta clonotypes obtained by the gDNA method from a few donors, generation probabilities were computed with OLGA. Here the immuneACCESS table is served through TCRdb, limited to in-frame sequences with V and J called. Missing clones are a known gap in these copies; in checked studies unresolved V genes cover under half, and the rest lacks a known reason. The D gene and trimming were derived from the DNA, and the V and J assignments and clone size from that table. Recorded for this sample are a few million clones; approximately 94% of them occurred a single time. The ten largest make up more than 0.1% of the sample.

Remarks on this clone: It lacks a known antigen. Base-call qualities are not available, and no considerably larger clone is one nucleotide away.

This clonotype originated in a man aged 18 to 30 in good health. The rearranged chain carries TRBV7-2 and TRBJ2-7; the D gene is possibly TRBD2, with 6 bases matching. Specimen: naive CD4+ T cells sorted from blood. Sample cell subset or site, as interpreted from the label and publication: CD45RA+ positively selected. The CDR3 protein sequence reads: CASSLVSRAGEQYF. The nucleotides are TGTGCCAGCAGCTTAGTATCAAGAGCGGGCGAGCAGTACTTC. The full variable domain, with segments outside the CDR3 supplied by the reference TRBV7-2 and TRBJ2-7 proteins, appears as GAGVSQSPSNKVTEKGKDVELRCDPISGHTALYWYRQSLGQGLEFLIYFQGNSAPDKSGLPSDRFSAERTGGSVSTLTIQRTQQEDSAVYLCASSLVSRAGEQYFGPGTRLTVT.